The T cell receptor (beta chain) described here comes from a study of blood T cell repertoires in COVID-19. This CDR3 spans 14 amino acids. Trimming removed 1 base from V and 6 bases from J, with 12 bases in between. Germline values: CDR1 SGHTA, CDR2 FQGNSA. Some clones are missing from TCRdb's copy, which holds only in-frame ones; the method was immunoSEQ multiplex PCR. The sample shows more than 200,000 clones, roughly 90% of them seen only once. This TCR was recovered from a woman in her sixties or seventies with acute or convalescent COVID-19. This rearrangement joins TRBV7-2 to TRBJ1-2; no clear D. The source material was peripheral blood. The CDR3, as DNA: TGTGCCAGCAGCTTAGTCGTAACAGATCATGGCTACACCTTC. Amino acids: CASSLVVTDHGYTF.